The entry below gives a single T cell receptor (beta chain) sequence along with its context. What this receptor recognizes is not known. Nothing much larger sits one base from this clone, and base qualities are not available. The data belong to a study of blood T cells in healthy people across ages (dated by TCRdb to 2014 to 2015). Notes on the research overall: Template switching captured roughly one uniquely barcoded TCR beta cDNA molecule per two T cells in model experiments. The study measured age-related changes in TCR beta repertoire diversity using deep sequencing normalized with unique cDNA molecular identifiers. The donors were divided into four age groups: young (average around 17 years), middle-aged (about 40), aged (roughly 60) and long-lived (82). Donors of different ages were randomly distributed across sequencing lanes to avoid experimental bias. The study analyzed two additional independent replicas of 1 million unique cDNA reads from the same blood draw for two donors, one aged 18 to 30 and one aged 80 or older.

The library was generated by 5' RACE. The sample was run on an Illumina HiSeq 2500. The second PCR ran for roughly 7 to 11 cycles and used a J-beta primer mix along with a sample-barcoded 5' primer. Each TCR beta cDNA molecule received a unique molecular identifier from a template-switch 5' adaptor carrying 12 random nucleotides. At least 2.5 million CDR3-containing paired-end reads were obtained from each sample. First-strand cDNA was synthesized from all RNA with the Mint cDNA synthesis kit, primed by a TRBC-specific oligonucleotide. Following uracil-DNA glycosylase treatment, a first 18-cycle PCR with universal primers M1SS and BC2_uni_R was performed on all cDNA. Per the authors' processing: For normalization, 1 million high-quality reads were randomly selected from each sample, with every read carrying a distinct molecular identifier. Reads sharing molecular identifiers were discarded rather than binned into consensus sequences. MiTCR, set to a Q25 quality threshold and the strictest error-elimination algorithm, was used for CDR3 identification, clonotype clustering and error correction. A nonparametric unseen species model with Euler transformation was used to estimate lower-bound total TCR beta diversity. TCRdb's own reprocessing of the public reads used fastp at Q25 and MiXCR and kept productive beta chains. CDR3 protein duplicates are merged, each entry listing the most common genes and DNA. The V and J calls reflect TCRdb's pipeline rather than the authors' work. The table for this sample lists just over 800,000 distinct CDR3 sequences; 55% to 65% of them were counted only once. The biggest ten clones account for roughly 26% of the sample.

Donors were around 37 systemically healthy Caucasian individuals from Russia aged 6 to 90 years. About 10 milliliters of peripheral blood were drawn from each donor into EDTA-treated Vacutainer tubes. Ficoll-Paque density-gradient centrifugation was used to isolate PBMCs, with at least 6.5 million per sample. Total RNA was extracted from PBMCs with Trizol reagent, with at least 5.5 micrograms obtained per sample. For every donor, an aliquot of PBMCs went through flow cytometry to measure the percentages of naive CD45RAhigh/CD27high T cells. Study-wide findings and limitations: Compared with the aged group, the long-lived group had more naive CD4+ T cells, fewer expanded clones and increased TCR diversity, a pattern suggesting age selection. The percentage of naive T cells measured by flow cytometry correlated strongly with observed TCR beta diversity. Estimates of total diversity from one million sequenced T cells were regarded as lower bounds and underestimates. The CMV infection status of donors was not known, potentially confounding age-related changes in expanded clonotypes. Because profiling used bulk unsorted PBMCs, naive and antigen-experienced compartments could not be compared conclusively. Observed TCR beta diversity per million T cells fell roughly linearly with age, and a significant reduction was already apparent by age about 43.

The source of this sequence is a man aged 30 to 39 in good health. Sequencing input: blood.

The sequenced DNA: TGTGCCTCCCGGGCCAGGGTCGGCTACACCTTC. Translation gives CASRARVGYTF. In this chain, TRBV2 is recombined with TRBJ1-2; the D segment could be TRBD1, given 5 matching bases. V loses 11 bases of germline sequence and J loses 8 bases, and the interval between the two ends is 15 bases. CDR1 and CDR2 (SNHLY, FYNNEI) derive from the germline V gene. Reading from cysteine to phenylalanine, the CDR3 counts 11 amino acids. The CDR3 DNA has 33 bases and is translated from base 1.